A selection of T cell receptor beta chains follows, all from one sample in a study of shared clonotypes between healthy human individuals. The repertoire was sequenced with immunoSEQ multiplex PCR; TCRdb's copy has only in-frame clones and lacks some. The sample yields more than 2 million clones, about 94% seen once. Sequencing was performed on naive CD4+ T cells sorted from blood. The receptors derive from a man in his late teens or twenties in good health. CDR3s include the opening cysteine and the closing phenylalanine or tryptophan. D genes are given only for firm matches. The size field is filled for only some rows; it gives once, few, many or a size class.

TRBJ2-7 TRBV18 - - TGTGCCAGCTCACCATCCGCCCCTACCGAGGGCTACGAGCAGTACTTC CASSPSAPTEGYEQYF
TRBJ1-3 TRBV29-1 - - TGCAGCGTCAGACAGGAATTAACTGGAAACACCATATATTTT CSVRQELTGNTIYF
TRBJ1-3 TRBV5-1 - - TGCGCCAGCAGCGGGGAACCACAGGGCTCTGGAAACACCATATATTTT CASSGEPQGSGNTIYF
TRBJ2-7 TRBV7-9 TRBD2 - TGTGCCAGCAGTATGCGGACTAGCGGCCCCTACGAGCAGTACTTC CASSMRTSGPYEQYF
TRBJ1-3 TRBV30 - - TGTGCCTGGAGTGTTGGACTCTCTGGAAACACCATATATTTT CAWSVGLSGNTIYF
TRBJ1-5 TRBV29-1 - - TGCAGCGTGGGGACTGCAAATAGCAATCAGCCCCAGCATTTT CSVGTANSNQPQHF
TRBJ2-5 TRBV7-8 TRBD2 - TGTGCCAGCAGCTCGATGGCCCTTAGGACTAGCAAGGGTGAGAGAGAGACCCAGTACTTC CASSSMALRTSKGERETQYF
TRBJ2-7 TRBV6-5 - - TGTGCCAGCAGTTACTCCCGGGGGTCTTACGAGCAGTACTTC CASSYSRGSYEQYF
TRBJ1-3 TRBV28 TRBD1 - TGTGCCAGCCGGACAGGGTCTGGAAACACCATATATTTT CASRTGSGNTIYF
TRBJ2-7 TRBV18 TRBD1 - TGTGCCAGCTCACCAGGGACAGGGGGCTATTACGAGCAGTACTTC CASSPGTGGYYEQYF
TRBJ2-1 TRBV18 - - TGTGCCAGCTCAGGGGAGTCATACAATGAGCAGTTCTTC CASSGESYNEQFF
TRBJ1-1 TRBV28 - once TGTGCCAGCAGTTTATTTAGGGCAGAAGCTTTCTTT CASSLFRAEAFF
TRBJ2-1 TRBV6-5 TRBD2 - TGTGCCAGTAAAGCGGGAGGATATGAGCAGTTCTTC CASKAGGYEQFF
TRBJ2-2 TRBV5-4 TRBD1 - TGTGCCAGCAGTCGCGGGACAGGGAGCACCGGGGAGCTGTTTTTT CASSRGTGSTGELFF
TRBJ1-1 TRBV7-8 - - TGTGCCAGCAGATACCATCCGTGGAGGGGGAATAACACTGAAGCTTTCTTT CASRYHPWRGNNTEAFF
TRBJ1-4 TRBV4-1 TRBD1 - TGCGCCAGCAGCCAAGCAGGGACAGCAACTAATGAAAAACTGTTTTTT CASSQAGTATNEKLFF